This T cell receptor (beta chain) was documented in a study of T cell responses to AZD1222 COVID-19 vaccine. This table comes from immunoSEQ multiplex PCR, and its TCRdb copy is limited to in-frame clones, with some not included. The sample consists of tens of thousands of clones, over 85% of them appearing once. Germline CDR1 reads MNHEY; CDR2 reads SMNVEV (reference sequence). The V gene lost 0 bases and the J gene lost 2 bases, with 8 bases spanning the gap. The CDR3 has 14 amino acids. The specimen comprised peripheral blood, sampled on day 0 of MenACWY control vaccination. The sequence was collected from an adult in good health. This sequence joins TRBV27 and TRBJ2-7, with D possibly matching TRBD2 (5 bases). Written as DNA, the CDR3 is TGTGCCAGCAGTTTATCAGAGACTACCTACGAGCAGTACTTC. Translation: CASSLSETTYEQYF.